A single sample is the source of the 32 T cell receptor beta chains below, sequenced in a study of graft-versus-host responses after intestinal transplantation. Measured with immunoSEQ multiplex PCR; TCRdb has only the in-frame clones, and not every one. This table holds tens of thousands of clones, about 94% found once. Sequenced here: PBMCs, sampled 16 days after intestinal transplant. These receptors came from a human patient who received an intestinal transplant, so some T cells may come from the graft donor.

V is TRBV4-1 and J is TRBJ1-5; tentative D call: TRBD1 (5 bases). The CDR3 is 15 amino acids. V was clipped by 1 base and J by 6 bases, with 13 bases between them. Germline CDR1 and CDR2: MGHRA and YSYEKL. The CDR3 DNA is TGCGCCAGCAGCCAAGGGGCAGGGACCGGTCAGCCCCAGCATTTT. It encodes CASSQGAGTGQPQHF.

V is TRBV7-6 and J is TRBJ1-1; D is perhaps TRBD1 (5 bases). Germline V gene sequence: CDR1 SGHVS, CDR2 FNYEAQ. The CDR3 totals 15 residues. The germline V and J ends were trimmed by 5 bases and 0 bases, with 13 bases remaining between them. The CDR3 region has the DNA TGTGCCAGCAGCCCCATCGACAGCATGAACACTGAAGCTTTCTTT. Protein product: CASSPIDSMNTEAFF.

The V and J genes are TRBV7-9 and TRBJ2-3, with 7 bases fitting TRBD2. In germline, CDR1 is SEHNR, CDR2 FQNEAQ (reference sequence). With V trimmed by 4 bases and J by 6 bases, 10 bases remained unmatched. The CDR3 spans 15 residues. CDR3 in amino acids: CASSSPRLAGDTQYF. The CDR3 DNA reads TGTGCCAGCAGCTCTCCTCGACTAGCCGGGGATACGCAGTATTTT.

V usage is TRBV28 and J usage is TRBJ2-1; tentatively, D is TRBD1 (6 bases). Trimming took 5 bases from V and 7 from J, leaving 21 bases between them. Germline V lookup: CDR1 MDHEN, CDR2 SYDVKM. The CDR3 totals 16 residues. The CDR3 DNA sequence: TGTGCCAGCAGTCTTCCTATGGACAGCCCTTCGAATGAGCAGTTCTTC. Protein sequence: CASSLPMDSPSNEQFF.

A single count supports this clone. The CDR3 DNA reads TGTGCCAGCAGCTCCACGGGACAGTATAATGAAAAACTGTTTTTT. This encodes CASSSTGQYNEKLFF. J is TRBJ1-4 and V is TRBV9; 7 nucleotides match TRBD1. Germline loops: CDR1 SGDLS, CDR2 YYNGEE. The trim removed 4 bases at V and 4 bases at J, leaving 7 bases unmatched. The CDR3 has 15 residues.

The chain has TRBV28 and TRBJ2-7, with 9 bases lining up with TRBD2. Trimming cost V 6 bases and J 3 bases; bases outside gene matches: 15. The CDR3 is 17 amino acids. Germline lookup yields CDR1 MDHEN and CDR2 SYDVKM. The CDR3 loop is CASSGRLASGKYYEQYF. CDR3 in DNA: TGTGCCAGCAGCGGGAGGTTGGCTAGCGGGAAATACTACGAGCAGTACTTC.

This CDR3 reads CASSVGGGEVPYEQYF. Here the CDR3 DNA reads TGTGCCAGCAGCGTAGGAGGGGGAGAGGTTCCCTACGAGCAGTACTTC. The chain combines TRBV9 with TRBJ2-7, with D perhaps matching TRBD1 (6 bases). V was cut by 0 bases and J by 2 bases, with 15 bases left in between. The germline V gene has CDR1 SGDLS and CDR2 YYNGEE. This CDR3 region has 16 residues.

This clone was detected once. The gene calls are TRBV6-5 and TRBJ1-2; maybe TRBD1 (5 bases). This CDR3 spans 11 amino acids. V was cut by 11 bases and J by 6 bases, with 13 bases left in between. CDR1 MNHEY and CDR2 SVGAGI come from the germline V gene. DNA of the CDR3: TGTGCCGGCCGTACAGGAAATGGCTACACCTTC. Amino acid sequence: CAGRTGNGYTF.

The count of this clone is one. The chain joins TRBV9 to TRBJ2-1; TRBD2 might be the D (6 bases). Per the germline V gene, CDR1 is SGDLS and CDR2 is YYNGEE. With 0 bases removed from V and 3 bases from J, the gap between germline ends came to 13 bases. The CDR3 is 16 amino acids. The CDR3: CASSVAISGYYNEQFF. Here the CDR3 DNA reads TGTGCCAGCAGCGTAGCTATTAGCGGCTACTACAATGAGCAGTTCTTC.

V and J are TRBV28 and TRBJ1-6, with no clear D. The CDR3 is made up of 15 amino acids. Germline V lookup: CDR1 MDHEN, CDR2 SYDVKM. V lost 6 bases, J lost 10 bases, and 19 bases lay in between. This CDR3 is CASRTLSSQRSPLHF. The CDR3 DNA reads TGTGCCAGCAGAACCCTTTCGTCCCAACGGTCACCCCTCCACTTT.

This clone showed up just once. CDR3 in amino acids: CASSPLGTGEETQYF. As DNA, the CDR3 is TGTGCCAGTAGCCCCCTCGGGACAGGAGAAGAGACCCAGTACTTC. The genes are TRBV19 and TRBJ2-5, with 8 bases aligning to TRBD1. J gave up 3 bases and V 6 bases, and 9 bases lay outside the gene matches. The germline V gene encodes CDR1 LNHDA and CDR2 SQIVND (reference sequence). The CDR3 is 15 amino acids.

V usage is TRBV13 and J usage is TRBJ1-1, with D possibly TRBD1 on 5 matching bases. Germline V gene lookup returns CDR1 PRHDT and CDR2 FYEKMQ (reference sequence). The CDR3 sequence is 15 residues long. V was pared by 0 bases and J by 0 bases, with 8 bases between. In DNA form, the CDR3 reads TGTGCCAGCAGCTTAGGAAGGGGAATGAACACTGAAGCTTTCTTT. The encoded protein is CASSLGRGMNTEAFF. Together with reference TRBV13 and TRBJ1-1, the CDR3 gives the full variable domain: AAGVIQSPRHLIKEKRETATLKCYPIPRHDTVYWYQQGPGQDPQFLISFYEKMQSDKGSIPDRFSAQQFSDYHSELNMSSLELGDSALYFCASSLGRGMNTEAFFGQGTRLTVV.

J is TRBJ2-6 and V is TRBV6-5; weak D call: TRBD1 (5 bases). The CDR3 contains 16 residues. The germline gives CDR1 MNHEY, CDR2 SVGAGI. Trimming pared 4 bases from V and 0 bases from J, leaving 10 bases between. The CDR3 loop reads CASSSPRDSGANVLTF. DNA for the CDR3: TGTGCCAGCAGTTCTCCCAGGGACTCTGGGGCCAACGTCCTGACTTTC.

V is TRBV7-6 and J is TRBJ1-2, with D hard to call. CDR3 length: 12 residues. Germline values: CDR1 SGHVS, CDR2 FNYEAQ. V shed 4 bases and J shed 1 base, with 4 bases lying between them. The CDR3 region is CASSSDNYGYTF. For the CDR3, the DNA is TGTGCCAGCAGCTCGGATAACTATGGCTACACCTTC.

The genes are TRBV28 and TRBJ2-6; D ambiguous. V gave up 2 bases and J gave up 4 bases, with 3 bases separating them. Germline-derived CDR1 and CDR2 are MDHEN and SYDVKM. This CDR3 spans 13 amino acids. The CDR3 loop reads CASSLHGANVLTF. In DNA form, the CDR3 reads TGTGCCAGCAGTTTACACGGGGCCAACGTCCTGACTTTC.

The chain carries TRBV6-6 and TRBJ1-6; no clear D. Trimming removed 8 bases at V and 6 bases at J, with 8 bases between. CDR1 is MNHNY and CDR2 is SVGAGI in the germline V gene (reference sequence). The CDR3 contains 12 residues. The CDR3 nucleotides are TGTGCCAGCTGGGGTGTTAATTCACCCCTCCACTTT. Its translation: CASWGVNSPLHF.

The rearrangement links TRBV9 to TRBJ2-1; 7 bases match TRBD2. The CDR3 is 18 residues long. The V gene end was trimmed by 3 bases and the J gene end by 1 base; junction bases not matched to a gene: 13. Germline CDR1 and CDR2: SGDLS and YYNGEE. The CDR3 bases are TGTGCCAGCAGCGCTAAACCCACCAGCGGGATATCCTACAATGAGCAGTTCTTC. The encoded protein is CASSAKPTSGISYNEQFF.

The chain uses TRBV4-1 and TRBJ2-3; TRBD2 matches at 9 bases. The length of the CDR3 is 13 residues. CDR1 is MGHRA and CDR2 is YSYEKL in the germline V gene. Unmatched junction bases numbered 2, after V lost 4 bases and J lost 6 bases. CDR3 residues: CASSRGLADTQYF. The CDR3 DNA reads TGCGCCAGCAGCCGTGGACTAGCGGATACGCAGTATTTT.

With regard to this clone: Other nucleotide sequences in the sample specify the same CDR3. The V call is TRBV30, the J call TRBJ2-7, with D uncertain. This CDR3 comprises 13 residues. Trimming shortened V by 2 bases and J by 1 base, and 9 bases separated the two germline ends. Germline V gives CDR1 GTSNPN, CDR2 SVGIG (reference sequence). CDR3 bases: TGTGCCTGGAGTCTCACACCGTCCTACGAGCAGTACTTC. Its protein product is CAWSLTPSYEQYF. Full variable domain (missing parts from reference TRBV30 and TRBJ2-7): SQTIHQWPATLVQPVGSPLSLECTVEGTSNPNLYWYRQAAGRGLQLLFYSVGIGQISSEVPQNLSASRPQDRQFILSSKKLLLSDSGFYLCAWSLTPSYEQYFGPGTRLTVT.

CDR3: CASSQEVIAGEEQYF. As DNA, the CDR3 is TGCGCCAGCAGCCAAGAGGTAATAGCGGGAGAAGAGCAGTACTTC. The chain links TRBV4-1 to TRBJ2-7; 9 nucleotides match TRBD2. The CDR3 is made up of 15 amino acids. Unmatched junction bases numbered 7, after V lost 0 bases and J lost 7 bases. Germline values: CDR1 MGHRA, CDR2 YSYEKL.

This clone was picked up one time. This sequence joins TRBV28 and TRBJ1-1; D is uncertain. The CDR3 contains 14 residues. Germline CDR1 reads MDHEN; CDR2 reads SYDVKM. The germline V and J ends were trimmed by 5 bases and 1 base, with 11 bases remaining between them. CDR3 sequence: CASSLFSGNTEAFF. CDR3 bases: TGTGCCAGCAGTCTATTTTCGGGGAACACTGAAGCTTTCTTT.

The rearrangement links TRBV13 to TRBJ2-7, with D perhaps matching TRBD1 (6 bases). V gave up 5 bases and J gave up 2 bases, with 13 bases separating them. Germline loops: CDR1 PRHDT, CDR2 FYEKMQ (reference sequence). This CDR3 contains 14 residues. The CDR3 here is CASSPQQGPYEQYF. In DNA, the CDR3 is TGTGCCAGCAGCCCGCAACAGGGCCCCTACGAGCAGTACTTC.

This clone was seen a single time. The V and J genes are TRBV19 and TRBJ2-6; maybe TRBD1 (6 bases). Germline loops: CDR1 LNHDA, CDR2 SQIVND (reference sequence). V lost 7 bases to trimming and J lost 4 bases, with 11 bases between them. This CDR3 comprises 14 residues. CDR3 sequence (DNA): TGTGCCAGTACCGCAGGGACAGGGGCCAACGTCCTGACTTTC. Translating it yields CASTAGTGANVLTF.

CDR3 nucleotides: TGTGCCAGCAGCTTAGCAGGGGACACTGAAGCTTTCTTT. It specifies CASSLAGDTEAFF. The chain uses TRBV7-9 and TRBJ1-1, with D possibly TRBD1 on 5 matching bases. Between the trimmed V and J ends, which lost 0 bases and 3 bases, there was a span of 5 bases. CDR1 is SEHNR, CDR2 FQNEAQ, per germline (reference sequence). This CDR3 is built from 13 residues.

This chain uses TRBV6-5 with TRBJ2-1, with 8 bases matching TRBD1. V lost 5 bases to trimming and J lost 12 bases; unmatched junction nucleotides: 6. The V gene's germline CDR1 is MNHEY and CDR2 SVGAGI. The CDR3 is 12 amino acids. The CDR3 coding sequence is TGTGCCAGCAGTCCCGGAGGACAGGGGCAGTTCTTC. Translated: CASSPGGQGQFF.

The rearrangement joins TRBV5-6 to TRBJ2-7; TRBD2 might be the D (5 bases). Between the trimmed V and J ends, which lost 4 bases and 0 bases, there was a span of 14 bases. The CDR3 runs to 15 residues. Germline V gene data show CDR1 as SGHDT and CDR2 as YYEEEE. The CDR3 DNA follows: TGTGCCAGCAGCCCGCCCAGCGGAAGCTCCTACGAGCAGTACTTC. It yields the protein CASSPPSGSSYEQYF.

The V gene is TRBV5-6, the J gene TRBJ2-7; D gene uncertain. The germline V gene has CDR1 SGHDT and CDR2 YYEEEE. This CDR3 comprises 14 residues. The V end was cut by 2 bases, the J end by 0 bases, with 9 bases between. This CDR3 reads CASSLGRSSYEQYF. The CDR3 DNA is TGTGCCAGCAGCTTAGGGCGGTCCTCCTACGAGCAGTACTTC.

The CDR3 sequence: CASSYDSTDTQYF. CDR3 in DNA: TGTGCCAGCAGTTACGACAGCACAGATACGCAGTATTTT. The chain couples TRBV28 to TRBJ2-3; no reliable D call. From germline, CDR1 is MDHEN and CDR2 SYDVKM. V was shortened by 4 bases and J by 0 bases, with 5 bases between the two germline ends. There are 13 residues in the CDR3.

This chain uses TRBV6-5 with TRBJ2-7; D ambiguous. Germline CDR1 is MNHEY and CDR2 is SVGAGI. CDR3 length: 13 amino acids. V lost 0 bases and J lost 5, with 8 bases in between. CDR3 bases: TGTGCCAGCAGTTACTCGAGACTCAACGAGCAGTACTTC. This sequence encodes CASSYSRLNEQYF.

The V call is TRBV2, the J call TRBJ1-1; unclear D gene. Per germline, CDR1 SNHLY and CDR2 FYNNEI. V lost 6 bases, J lost 0 bases, and 5 bases lay in between. The CDR3 extends over 12 amino acids. The CDR3 loop reads CASRPMNTEAFF. The CDR3 DNA reads as TGTGCCAGCAGACCCATGAACACTGAAGCTTTCTTT.

This chain links TRBV7-6 with TRBJ1-1; D is uncertain. Germline lookup yields CDR1 SGHVS and CDR2 FNYEAQ. Trimming removed 5 bases from V and 7 bases from J, with 20 bases in between. The CDR3 has 15 amino acids. The chain's CDR3 is CASSTLPGERDEAFF. The CDR3, as DNA: TGTGCCAGCAGCACCCTCCCTGGGGAGAGGGATGAAGCTTTCTTT.

The sample holds one count of this clone. This chain links TRBV30 with TRBJ1-1; a weak D match, TRBD1 (5 bases). V lost 0 bases and J lost 5, with 10 bases in between. Germline assignment: CDR1 GTSNPN and CDR2 SVGIG (reference sequence). CDR3 length: 13 amino acids. Here the CDR3 DNA reads TGTGCCTGGAGTGTCAGGGAGGAAACTGAAGCTTTCTTT. Translation gives CAWSVREETEAFF.